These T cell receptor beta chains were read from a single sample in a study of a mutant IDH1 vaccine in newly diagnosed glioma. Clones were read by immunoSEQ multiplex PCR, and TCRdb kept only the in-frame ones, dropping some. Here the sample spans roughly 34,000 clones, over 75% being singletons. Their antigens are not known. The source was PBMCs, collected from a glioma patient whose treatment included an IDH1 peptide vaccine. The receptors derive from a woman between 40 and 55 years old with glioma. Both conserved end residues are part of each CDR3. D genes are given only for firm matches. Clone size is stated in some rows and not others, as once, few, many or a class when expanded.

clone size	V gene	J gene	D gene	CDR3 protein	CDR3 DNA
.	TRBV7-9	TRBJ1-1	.	CASSSTFLHKQAFF	TGTGCCAGCAGCTCCACTTTTTTGCACAAACAAGCTTTCTTT
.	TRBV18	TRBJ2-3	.	CASTRGDTQYF	TGTGCCAGCACGCGCGGGGATACGCAGTATTTT
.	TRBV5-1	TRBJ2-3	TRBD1	CASSGGQGFSTDTQYF	TGCGCCAGCAGCGGGGGACAGGGCTTTAGCACAGATACGCAGTATTTT
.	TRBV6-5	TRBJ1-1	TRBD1	CASSLTGATEAFF	TGTGCCAGCAGTTTGACAGGGGCCACTGAAGCTTTCTTT
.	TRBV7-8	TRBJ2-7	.	CASSFAGSPPQYF	TGTGCCAGCAGCTTCGCCGGGAGCCCTCCGCAGTACTTC
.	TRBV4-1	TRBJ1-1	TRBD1	CASSQEGTGAPRSFF	TGCGCCAGCAGCCAAGAAGGGACAGGGGCCCCGAGAAGCTTTTTT
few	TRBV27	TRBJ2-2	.	CASSTGLTNTGELFF	TGTGCCAGCAGTACCGGTCTCACGAACACCGGGGAGCTGTTTTTT
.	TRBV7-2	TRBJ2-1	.	CASSPLLGSYNEQFF	TGTGCCAGCAGCCCCCTCCTAGGCTCCTACAATGAGCAGTTCTTC
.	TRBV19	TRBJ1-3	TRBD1	CAVSGRGRTTIYF	TGTGCCGTAAGCGGCAGGGGGCGAACCACCATATATTTT
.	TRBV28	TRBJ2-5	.	CASSFGETQYF	TGTGCCAGCAGTTTTGGGGAGACCCAGTACTTC
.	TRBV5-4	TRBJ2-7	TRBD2	CASSQGTRGSFHEQYF	TGTGCCAGCAGCCAGGGGACTAGGGGAAGTTTCCACGAGCAGTACTTC
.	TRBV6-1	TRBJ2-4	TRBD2	CASSEFSLAGGRPVGYIQYF	TGTGCCAGCAGTGAGTTCTCCCTGGCGGGAGGGAGGCCCGTAGGGTACATTCAGTACTTC
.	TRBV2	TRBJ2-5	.	CASEGWSQETQYF	TGTGCCAGCGAAGGGTGGAGCCAAGAGACCCAGTACTTC
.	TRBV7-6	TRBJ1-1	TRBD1	CASSLDPGGPLNTEAFF	TGTGCCAGCAGCTTGGACCCAGGGGGCCCCCTCAACACTGAAGCTTTCTTT
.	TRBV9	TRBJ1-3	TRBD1	CASSVEDRGNTIYF	TGTGCCAGCAGCGTAGAGGACAGGGGGAACACCATATATTTT
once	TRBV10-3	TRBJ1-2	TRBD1	CAISEWGQATYGYTF	TGTGCCATCAGTGAGTGGGGACAGGCCACGTATGGCTACACCTTC
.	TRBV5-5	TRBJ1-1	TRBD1	CASSVGQGRTEAFF	TGTGCCAGCAGCGTTGGACAGGGACGCACTGAAGCTTTCTTT
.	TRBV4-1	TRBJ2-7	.	CASSPRGGPTYEQYF	TGCGCCAGCAGCCCGAGGGGCGGGCCCACCTACGAGCAGTACTTC
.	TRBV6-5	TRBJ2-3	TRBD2	CASMAGGLDTQYF	TGTGCCAGCATGGCGGGAGGGCTGGATACGCAGTATTTT
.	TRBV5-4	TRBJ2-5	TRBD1	CASSLQGGETQYF	TGTGCCAGCAGCTTACAGGGGGGAGAGACCCAGTACTTC
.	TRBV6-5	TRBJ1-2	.	CASSYGGLDYGYTF	TGTGCCAGCAGTTACGGGGGGTTGGACTATGGCTACACCTTC
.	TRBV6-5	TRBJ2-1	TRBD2	CASIRGGEQFF	TGTGCCAGCATCCGGGGGGGTGAGCAGTTCTTC
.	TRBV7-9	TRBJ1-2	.	CASSLALTHNYGYTF	TGTGCCAGCAGCTTAGCTCTCACACATAACTATGGCTACACCTTC
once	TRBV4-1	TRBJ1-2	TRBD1	CASSHTGTGIIYGYTF	TGCGCCAGCAGCCATACCGGGACAGGGATTATCTATGGCTACACCTTC
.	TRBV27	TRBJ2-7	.	CASSSRPLIGAYEQYF	TGTGCCAGCAGTTCCAGACCCCTTATAGGGGCCTACGAGCAGTACTTC
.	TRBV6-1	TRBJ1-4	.	CASTLRADNEKLFF	TGTGCCAGCACCCTCAGAGCGGACAATGAAAAACTGTTTTTT
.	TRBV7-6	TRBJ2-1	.	CASSLSLNEQFF	TGTGCCAGCAGCTTAAGTTTGAATGAGCAGTTCTTC
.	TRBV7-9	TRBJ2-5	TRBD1	CASSIDRGRETQYF	TGTGCCAGCAGCATAGACAGGGGCAGGGAGACCCAGTACTTC
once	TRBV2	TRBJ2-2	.	CASSAGAGELFF	TGTGCCAGCAGTGCCGGGGCCGGGGAGCTGTTTTTT
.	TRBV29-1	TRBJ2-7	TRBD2	CSAGQTSGSSLSYEQYF	TGCAGCGCCGGCCAAACTAGCGGGAGCTCCCTCTCCTACGAGCAGTACTTC
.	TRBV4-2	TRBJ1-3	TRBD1	CASSSDRGSGNTIYF	TGTGCCAGCAGCTCGGACAGGGGGTCTGGAAACACCATATATTTT
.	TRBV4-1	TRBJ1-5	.	CASSQDHGGPQHF	TGCGCCAGCAGCCAAGATCATGGGGGGCCCCAGCATTTT
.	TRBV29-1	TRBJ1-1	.	CSVEEGATEAFF	TGCAGCGTTGAGGAAGGGGCCACTGAAGCTTTCTTT
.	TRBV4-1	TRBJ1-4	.	CASSQAGIEKLFF	TGCGCCAGCAGCCAAGCTGGGATTGAAAAACTGTTTTTT
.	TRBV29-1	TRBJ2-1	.	CSVKALVNNEQFF	TGCAGCGTTAAGGCGCTGGTTAACAATGAGCAGTTCTTC
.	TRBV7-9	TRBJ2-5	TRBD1	CASSSKSGTGNRQETQYF	TGTGCCAGCAGTTCAAAATCCGGGACAGGGAACCGGCAAGAGACCCAGTACTTC
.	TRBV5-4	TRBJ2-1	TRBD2	CASSLAPSGGGNEQFF	TGTGCCAGCAGCTTGGCCCCTAGCGGGGGGGGCAATGAGCAGTTCTTC
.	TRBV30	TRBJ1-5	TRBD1	CAWSAPGGGNQPQHF	TGTGCCTGGAGTGCCCCAGGGGGTGGCAATCAGCCCCAGCATTTT
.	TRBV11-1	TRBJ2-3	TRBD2	CASSFDTSVDTQYF	TGTGCCAGCAGCTTTGATACTAGCGTAGATACGCAGTATTTT
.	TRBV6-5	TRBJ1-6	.	CASSFRGGYNSPLHF	TGTGCCAGCAGTTTCCGGGGAGGGTATAATTCACCCCTCCACTTT
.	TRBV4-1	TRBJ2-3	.	CASSTSRDRIRTDTQYF	TGCGCCAGCAGCACATCCCGGGACCGGATTCGCACAGATACGCAGTATTTT
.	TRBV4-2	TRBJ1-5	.	CASSQERYSNQPQHF	TGTGCCAGCAGCCAAGAACGGTATAGCAATCAGCCCCAGCATTTT
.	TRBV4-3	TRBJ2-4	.	CASSQVAEGQGRAKNIQYF	TGCGCCAGCAGCCAAGTCGCCGAGGGGCAGGGGAGAGCCAAAAACATTCAGTACTTC
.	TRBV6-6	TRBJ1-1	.	CASSKQVGEAFF	TGTGCCAGCAGTAAACAGGTGGGCGAAGCTTTCTTT
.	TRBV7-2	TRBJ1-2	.	CASSLDGQLIYGYTF	TGTGCCAGCAGCTTAGATGGACAGTTGATCTATGGCTACACCTTC
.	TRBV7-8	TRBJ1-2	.	CASSEGRWTNYGYTF	TGTGCCAGCAGCGAAGGACGTTGGACTAACTATGGCTACACCTTC
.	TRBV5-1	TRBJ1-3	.	CASSLVGGSENTIYF	TGCGCCAGCAGCTTGGTTGGGGGATCAGAAAACACCATATATTTT
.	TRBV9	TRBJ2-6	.	CASSVPSGANVLTF	TGTGCCAGCAGCGTACCCTCTGGGGCCAACGTCCTGACTTTC
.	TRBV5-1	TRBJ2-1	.	CASSLNLAGDEQFF	TGCGCCAGCAGCTTGAATCTGGCCGGGGATGAGCAGTTCTTC